These 24 T cell receptor beta chains came from one sample sequenced in a study of cytomegalovirus exposure and HLA in healthy donors. PCR primers comprised 60 Vbeta and 13 Jbeta primers. Sequencing was performed with immunoSEQ multiplex PCR; in TCRdb, only in-frame clones are kept and a portion is missing. The table lists about 150,000 clones, roughly 81% of them singletons, with 4.8% in the top ten. Sample: PBMCs. Receptors were obtained from a girl aged 10-17 years in good health and CMV-seropositive.

The table lists this clone with a few counts. The junction departs from germline at one end; a sequencing error may be responsible. The V call is TRBV7-9, the J call TRBJ1-2; 11 nucleotides line up with TRBD1. The CDR3 is made up of 16 amino acids. In germline, CDR1 is SEHNR, CDR2 FQNEAQ (reference sequence). In DNA form, the CDR3 reads TGTTCCAGCAGCTTAGATCCGGGACAGGGGGACTATGGCTACACCTTC. Its translation: CSSSLDPGQGDYGYTF.

The genes are TRBV7-3 and TRBJ1-1; weak D call: TRBD1 (5 bases). CDR3 length equals 16 residues. V lost 5 bases, J lost 6 bases, and 22 bases lay in between. Per germline, CDR1 SGHTA and CDR2 FQGTGA. The CDR3 protein is CASSPIGAFAQSEAFF. For the CDR3, the DNA is TGTGCCAGCAGCCCGATAGGGGCCTTCGCACAGTCTGAAGCTTTCTTT.

V and J are TRBV5-1 and TRBJ2-6; perhaps TRBD1 as D (6 bases). V shed 3 bases and J shed 4 bases, with 26 bases lying between them. Germline CDR1 reads SGHRS; CDR2 reads YFSETQ. The CDR3 extends over 20 amino acids. This chain's CDR3 is CASSSAGGTSGFRGANVLTF. CDR3 bases: TGCGCCAGCAGCTCCGCCGGTGGGACATCGGGTTTTAGGGGGGCCAACGTCCTGACTTTC.

This clone was recorded a few times. The CDR3 spells CASRPRGTRDEQFF. As DNA, the CDR3 is TGTGCCAGCAGGCCCCGGGGGACTAGGGATGAGCAGTTCTTC. This chain links TRBV28 with TRBJ2-1; 8 nucleotides line up with TRBD2. The V gene end was trimmed by 6 bases and the J gene end by 8 bases; junction bases not matched to a gene: 9. This CDR3 is 14 amino acids long. CDR1 is MDHEN, CDR2 SYDVKM, per germline.

The genes are TRBV15 and TRBJ2-1, with a possible D match to TRBD2 (5 bases). This CDR3 region has 15 residues. V was clipped by 6 bases and J by 0 bases, with 12 bases between them. CDR1 and CDR2 (germline): LNHNV, YYDKDF (reference sequence). The CDR3 DNA sequence: TGTGCCACCAGGGAGAAGCGGAGCTCCTACAATGAGCAGTTCTTC. Translation gives CATREKRSSYNEQFF.

V usage is TRBV6-4 and J usage is TRBJ1-1; D gene ambiguous. Germline CDR1 reads MRHNA; CDR2 reads SNTAGT. Trimming stripped 2 bases from V and 1 base from J, with 11 bases between. This CDR3 contains 15 residues. The CDR3 region is CASSDTFAGNTEAFF. The CDR3 nucleotides read TGTGCCAGCAGTGACACCTTTGCCGGGAACACTGAAGCTTTCTTT.

The chain links TRBV18 to TRBJ1-2; D is undetermined. V was clipped by 2 bases and J by 4 bases, with 5 bases between them. The V gene's germline CDR1 is KGHSH and CDR2 LQKENI. This CDR3 contains 12 residues. CDR3 coding DNA: TGTGCCAGCTCACCATTCCTCTATGGCTACACCTTC. Translated: CASSPFLYGYTF.

This chain links TRBV5-4 with TRBJ2-7, with 8 positions matching TRBD1. Germline CDR1 SGHNT, CDR2 YYREEE (reference sequence). The CDR3 loop spans 15 amino acids. V was pared by 3 bases and J by 4 bases, with 9 bases of the junction left unmatched. CDR3 bases: TGTGCCAGCAGCTCCGGACAGGGCCTAATGTACGAGCAGTACTTC. Translated: CASSSGQGLMYEQYF.

V gene TRBV7-9 combines with J gene TRBJ1-1, with D hard to call. The ends were cut back, 2 bases at V and 6 bases at J, with 19 bases in the middle. The CDR3 length is 16 residues. The V gene's germline CDR1 is SEHNR and CDR2 FQNEAQ (reference sequence). The CDR3 DNA reads TGTGCCAGCAGCTTAAACAGCGGTATTGATCCAGCTGAAGCTTTCTTT. As protein: CASSLNSGIDPAEAFF.

The genes are TRBV15 and TRBJ1-1; 8 bases match TRBD1. J lost 5 bases, V lost 3 bases, and 8 bases had no gene match. Germline-derived CDR1 and CDR2 are LNHNV and YYDKDF (reference sequence). This CDR3 has 15 residues. In DNA, the CDR3 is TGTGCCACCAGCAGGACGACAGGGGTAAGGACTGAAGCTTTCTTT. The encoded protein is CATSRTTGVRTEAFF. Filled out from reference TRBV15 and TRBJ1-1, the complete variable domain reads DAMVIQNPRYQVTQFGKPVTLSCSQTLNHNVMYWYQQKSSQAPKLLFHYYDKDFNNEADTPDNFQSRRPNTSFCFLDIRSPGLGDTAMYLCATSRTTGVRTEAFFGQGTRLTVV.

In its sample, this clone was seen a few times. This rearrangement joins TRBV6-4 to TRBJ1-1; possibly TRBD1 for D (6 bases). Germline CDR1 reads MRHNA; CDR2 reads SNTAGT. Trimming cost V 6 bases and J 5 bases, with 13 bases left between them. This CDR3 spans 13 amino acids. CDR3 nucleotides: TGTGCCAGCAGCAGGGGTCCCGAGACTGAAGCTTTCTTT. This codes for CASSRGPETEAFF.

J is TRBJ1-6 and V is TRBV9, with no clear D. Germline V lookup: CDR1 SGDLS, CDR2 YYNGEE. Trimming took 4 bases from V and 0 from J, leaving 5 bases between them. The CDR3 loop spans 14 amino acids. CDR3 sequence reads: CASSWSSYNSPLHF. The CDR3 bases are TGTGCCAGCAGCTGGAGCTCCTATAATTCACCCCTCCACTTT.

V gene TRBV6-5 combines with J gene TRBJ1-1; D is ambiguous. CDR3 size: 15 residues. Germline loops: CDR1 MNHEY, CDR2 SVGAGI. Trimming removed 5 bases at V and 1 base at J, with 14 bases between. CDR3 in DNA: TGTGCCAGCAGTGCCCAGATTACAAGGAACACTGAAGCTTTCTTT. This sequence encodes CASSAQITRNTEAFF.

The chain joins TRBV13 to TRBJ2-7; TRBD1 aligns across 8 bases. V lost 4 bases to trimming and J lost 0 bases; unmatched junction nucleotides: 8. Looked up from germline, CDR1 is PRHDT and CDR2 is FYEKMQ (reference sequence). This CDR3 is 16 amino acids long. The CDR3 DNA is TGTGCCAGCAGCTACATACAGGGGGTGAACTCCTACGAGCAGTACTTC. Protein: CASSYIQGVNSYEQYF.

The rearrangement links TRBV2 to TRBJ2-5; TRBD1 might be the D (6 bases). V lost 1 base and J 4 bases, leaving 13 bases between the germline ends. The CDR3 is 15 amino acids. Germline CDR1 SNHLY, CDR2 FYNNEI. The CDR3 protein is CASSEGPGVLETQYF. CDR3 coding DNA: TGTGCCAGCAGTGAAGGTCCAGGGGTACTAGAGACCCAGTACTTC.

This clone was counted a few times. This chain joins TRBV5-1 and TRBJ1-1, with TRBD1 as a possible D gene (6 bases). The germline gives CDR1 SGHRS, CDR2 YFSETQ. CDR3 size: 14 residues. V lost 0 bases and J 1 base, leaving 7 bases between the germline ends. CDR3 sequence: CASSLEDRNTEAFF. As DNA, the CDR3 is TGCGCCAGCAGCTTGGAGGACAGGAACACTGAAGCTTTCTTT. Variable domain in full (rest from reference TRBV5-1 and TRBJ1-1): KAGVTQTPRYLIKTRGQQVTLSCSPISGHRSVSWYQQTPGQGLQFLFEYFSETQRNKGNFPGRFSGRQFSNSRSEMNVSTLELGDSALYLCASSLEDRNTEAFFGQGTRLTVV.

This clone was counted a few times. The chain is built from TRBV5-4 and TRBJ1-1, with D perhaps matching TRBD1 (5 bases). The ends were cut back, 4 bases at V and 5 bases at J, with 12 bases in the middle. Germline lookup yields CDR1 SGHNT and CDR2 YYREEE (reference sequence). This CDR3 contains 13 residues. Here the CDR3 DNA reads TGTGCCAGCAGCGTATTGGGGCGGACTGAAGCTTTCTTT. As protein: CASSVLGRTEAFF.

The chain links TRBV28 to TRBJ1-2, with D tentatively TRBD1 (5 bases). CDR1 is MDHEN, CDR2 SYDVKM, per germline. This CDR3 is 15 amino acids long. V lost 6 bases to trimming and J lost 0 bases, with 14 bases between them. The CDR3 region is CASRPRRDSNYGYTF. The DNA for the CDR3 is TGTGCCAGCAGACCCCGCAGGGATTCTAACTATGGCTACACCTTC.

This chain links TRBV19 with TRBJ1-1; 8 bases agree with TRBD1. J gave up 1 base and V 5 bases, and 12 bases lay outside the gene matches. Per germline, CDR1 LNHDA and CDR2 SQIVND (reference sequence). This CDR3 comprises 17 residues. The CDR3 protein is CASSHLVLTGANTEAFF. As DNA, the CDR3 is TGTGCCAGTAGTCACCTCGTGTTGACAGGGGCGAACACTGAAGCTTTCTTT. Looking up the rest from reference TRBV19 and TRBJ1-1 gives the full variable domain: DGGITQSPKYLFRKEGQNVTLSCEQNLNHDAMYWYRQDPGQGLRLIYYSQIVNDFQKGDIAEGYSVSREKKESFPLTVTSAQKNPTAFYLCASSHLVLTGANTEAFFGQGTRLTVV.

This chain uses TRBV10-3 with TRBJ2-1; the D gene is possibly TRBD2 (7 bases). This CDR3 region has 12 residues. The V and J ends lost 11 bases and 5 bases respectively, with 13 bases between them. CDR1 and CDR2 from the germline V gene are ENHRY and SYGVKD. CDR3 loop: CASAGADNEQFF. CDR3 bases: TGTGCCTCCGCGGGGGCTGACAATGAGCAGTTCTTC.

The chain couples TRBV13 to TRBJ2-3; 10 bases line up with TRBD1. Germline lookup yields CDR1 PRHDT and CDR2 FYEKMQ (reference sequence). This CDR3 region has 15 residues. Germline trimming cut 2 bases from V and 3 bases from J; bases unmatched to any gene: 2. DNA for the CDR3: TGTGCCAGCAGCTTACGGACAGGGGGAACAGATACGCAGTATTTT. Amino acid sequence: CASSLRTGGTDTQYF.

The V and J genes are TRBV6-6 and TRBJ2-7, with a weak D call TRBD1 (6 bases). The germline V gene encodes CDR1 MNHNY and CDR2 SVGAGI (reference sequence). Trimming took 5 bases from V and 5 from J, leaving 10 bases between them. The CDR3 is 12 amino acids. The CDR3 coding sequence is TGTGCCAGCAGTCAGGGGTTGGACGAGCAGTACTTC. Protein sequence: CASSQGLDEQYF.

J is TRBJ2-1 and V is TRBV5-6, with 8 bases aligning to TRBD1. The CDR3 has 15 amino acids. The trim removed 3 bases at V and 7 bases at J, leaving 9 bases unmatched. Germline CDR1 and CDR2: SGHDT and YYEEEE. The DNA of the CDR3 is TGTGCCAGCAGCTCGGACAGGGTTAGACCTAATGAGCAGTTCTTC. Amino acid sequence: CASSSDRVRPNEQFF.

CDR3 nucleotides: TGTGCCAGCAGCTTAGTCGGGGGAGGGGCCAACGTCCTGACTTTC. Encoded protein: CASSLVGGGANVLTF. The genes are TRBV11-3 and TRBJ2-6; D is possibly TRBD2 (6 bases). Germline V CDR1 and CDR2: SGHNT, YENEEA. The CDR3 runs 15 residues. V lost 1 base and J lost 4, with 8 bases in between.